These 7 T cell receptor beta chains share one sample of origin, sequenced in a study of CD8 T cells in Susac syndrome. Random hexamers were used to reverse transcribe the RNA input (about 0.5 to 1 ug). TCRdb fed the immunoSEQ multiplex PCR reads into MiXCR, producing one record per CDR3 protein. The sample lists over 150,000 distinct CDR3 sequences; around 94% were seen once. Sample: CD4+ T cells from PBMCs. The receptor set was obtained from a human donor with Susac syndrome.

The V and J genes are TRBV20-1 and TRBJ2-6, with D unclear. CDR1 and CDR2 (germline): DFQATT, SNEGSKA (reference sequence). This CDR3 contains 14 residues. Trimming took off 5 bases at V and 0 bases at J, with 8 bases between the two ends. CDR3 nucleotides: TGCAGTGCTCCTCGTTACTCTGGGGCCAACGTCCTGACTTTC. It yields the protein CSAPRYSGANVLTF.

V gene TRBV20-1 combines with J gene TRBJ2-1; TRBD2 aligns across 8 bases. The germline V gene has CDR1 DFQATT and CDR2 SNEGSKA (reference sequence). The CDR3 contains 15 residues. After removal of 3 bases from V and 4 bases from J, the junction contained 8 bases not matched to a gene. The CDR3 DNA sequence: TGCAGTGCTAGTGGTGCGGGAGGTAGTTACAATGAGCAGTTCTTC. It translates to CSASGAGGSYNEQFF.

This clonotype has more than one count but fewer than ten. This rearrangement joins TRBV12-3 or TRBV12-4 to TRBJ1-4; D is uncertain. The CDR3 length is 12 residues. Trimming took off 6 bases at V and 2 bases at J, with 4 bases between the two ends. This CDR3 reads CASSRTNEKLFF. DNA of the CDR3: TGTGCCAGCAGCCGGACTAATGAAAAACTGTTTTTT.

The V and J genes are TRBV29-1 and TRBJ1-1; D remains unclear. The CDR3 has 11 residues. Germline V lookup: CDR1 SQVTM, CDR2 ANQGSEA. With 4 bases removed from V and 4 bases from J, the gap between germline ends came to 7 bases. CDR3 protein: CSVGGTTEAFF. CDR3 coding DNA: TGCAGCGTTGGGGGTACCACTGAAGCTTTCTTT.

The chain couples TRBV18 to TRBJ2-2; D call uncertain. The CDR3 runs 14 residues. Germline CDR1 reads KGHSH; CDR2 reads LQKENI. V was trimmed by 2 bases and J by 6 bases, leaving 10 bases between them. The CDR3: CASSPEPRSGELFF. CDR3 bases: TGTGCCAGCTCACCAGAGCCCCGGTCCGGGGAGCTGTTTTTT.

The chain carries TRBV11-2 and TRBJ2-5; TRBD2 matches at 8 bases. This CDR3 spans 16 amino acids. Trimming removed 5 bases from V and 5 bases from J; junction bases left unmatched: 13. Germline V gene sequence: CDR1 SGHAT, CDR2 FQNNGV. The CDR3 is CASSPRLRGAGETQYF. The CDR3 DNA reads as TGTGCCAGCAGCCCGCGCCTGCGGGGGGCCGGGGAGACCCAGTACTTC.

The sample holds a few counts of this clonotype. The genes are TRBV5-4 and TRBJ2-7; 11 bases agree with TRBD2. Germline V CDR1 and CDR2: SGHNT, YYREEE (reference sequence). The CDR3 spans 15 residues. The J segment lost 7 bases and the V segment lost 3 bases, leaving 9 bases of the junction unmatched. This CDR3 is CASSSLAGGPSEQYF. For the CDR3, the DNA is TGTGCCAGCAGCTCATTAGCGGGAGGGCCAAGTGAGCAGTACTTC.